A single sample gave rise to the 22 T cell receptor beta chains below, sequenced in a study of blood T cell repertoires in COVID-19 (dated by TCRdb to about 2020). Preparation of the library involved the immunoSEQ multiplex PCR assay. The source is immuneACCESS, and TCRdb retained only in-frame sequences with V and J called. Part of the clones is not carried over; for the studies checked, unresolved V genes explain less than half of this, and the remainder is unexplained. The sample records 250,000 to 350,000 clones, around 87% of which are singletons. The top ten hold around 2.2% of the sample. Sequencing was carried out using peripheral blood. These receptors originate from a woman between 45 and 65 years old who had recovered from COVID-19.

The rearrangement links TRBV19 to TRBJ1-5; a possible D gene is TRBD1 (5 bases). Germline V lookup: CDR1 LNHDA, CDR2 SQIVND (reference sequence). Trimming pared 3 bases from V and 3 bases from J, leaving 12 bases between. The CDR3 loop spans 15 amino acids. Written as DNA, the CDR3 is TGTGCCAGTAGTATTGTCAGGGTTAACAATCAGCCCCAGCATTTT. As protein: CASSIVRVNNQPQHF.

For the CDR3, the DNA is TGTGCCAGCAGTTCCCGTGCGGGAGATACGCAGTATTTT. Residues: CASSSRAGDTQYF. This sequence joins TRBV27 and TRBJ2-3, with D possibly TRBD2 on 5 matching bases. The CDR3 has 13 amino acids. In germline, CDR1 is MNHEY, CDR2 SMNVEV (reference sequence). Trimming cost V 4 bases and J 5 bases, with 10 bases left between them.

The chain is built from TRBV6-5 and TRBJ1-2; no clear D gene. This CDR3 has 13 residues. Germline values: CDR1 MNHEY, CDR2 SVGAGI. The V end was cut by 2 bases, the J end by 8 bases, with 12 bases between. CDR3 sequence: CASSYVRDGGYTF. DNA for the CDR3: TGTGCCAGCAGTTACGTCCGGGATGGAGGCTACACCTTC.

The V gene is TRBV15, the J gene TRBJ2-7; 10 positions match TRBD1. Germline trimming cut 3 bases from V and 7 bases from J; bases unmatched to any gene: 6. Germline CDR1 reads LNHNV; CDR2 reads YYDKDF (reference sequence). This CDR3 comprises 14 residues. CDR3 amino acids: CATSSETGGFEQYF. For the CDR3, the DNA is TGTGCCACCAGCAGCGAGACAGGGGGCTTTGAGCAGTACTTC.

CDR3: CASRTNDRVPRTGNTIYF. The CDR3 DNA reads TGTGCCAGTAGAACGAACGACAGAGTCCCAAGAACTGGAAACACCATATATTTT. V usage is TRBV19 and J usage is TRBJ1-3; D might be TRBD1 (5 bases). Germline assignment: CDR1 LNHDA and CDR2 SQIVND (reference sequence). The CDR3 has 18 amino acids. V shed 6 bases and J shed 2 bases, with 23 bases lying between them.

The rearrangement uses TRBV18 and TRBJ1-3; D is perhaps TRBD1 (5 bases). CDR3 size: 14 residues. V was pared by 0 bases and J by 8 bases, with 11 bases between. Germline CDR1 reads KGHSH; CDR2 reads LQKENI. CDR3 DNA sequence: TGTGCCAGCTCACCACCCGGGCAGGGCGACACCATATATTTT. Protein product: CASSPPGQGDTIYF.

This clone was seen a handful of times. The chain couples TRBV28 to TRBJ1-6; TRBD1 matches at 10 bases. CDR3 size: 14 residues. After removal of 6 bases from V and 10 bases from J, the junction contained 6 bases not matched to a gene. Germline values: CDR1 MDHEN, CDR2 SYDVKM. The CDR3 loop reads CASSQGQGSSPLHF. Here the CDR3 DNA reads TGTGCCAGCAGCCAGGGACAGGGGAGCTCACCCCTCCACTTT.

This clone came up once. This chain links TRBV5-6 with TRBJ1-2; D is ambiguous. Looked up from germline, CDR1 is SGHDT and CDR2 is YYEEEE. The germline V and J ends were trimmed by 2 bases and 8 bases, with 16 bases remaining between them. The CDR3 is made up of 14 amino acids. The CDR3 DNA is TGTGCCAGCAGCTTTCGGGATCCGACTGGAGGCTACACCTTC. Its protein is CASSFRDPTGGYTF. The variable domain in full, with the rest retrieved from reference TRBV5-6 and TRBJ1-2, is DAGVTQSPTHLIKTRGQQVTLRCSPKSGHDTVSWYQQALGQGPQFIFQYYEEEERQRGNFPDRFSGHQFPNYSSELNVNALLLGDSALYLCASSFRDPTGGYTFGSGTRLTVV.

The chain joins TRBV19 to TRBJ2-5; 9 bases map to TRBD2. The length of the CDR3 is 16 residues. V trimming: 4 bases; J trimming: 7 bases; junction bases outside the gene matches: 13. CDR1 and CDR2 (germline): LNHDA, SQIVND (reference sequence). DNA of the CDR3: TGTGCCAGTAGTACTACCTTAGCGGGAGCAATAGGGACCCAGTACTTC. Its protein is CASSTTLAGAIGTQYF.

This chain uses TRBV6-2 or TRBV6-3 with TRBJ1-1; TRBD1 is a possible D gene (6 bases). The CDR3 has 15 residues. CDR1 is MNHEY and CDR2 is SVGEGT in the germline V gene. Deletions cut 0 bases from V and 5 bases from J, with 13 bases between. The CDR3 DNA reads TGTGCCAGCAGTTACTCCAGTCCCAGGGGAACTGAAGCTTTCTTT. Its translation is CASSYSSPRGTEAFF.

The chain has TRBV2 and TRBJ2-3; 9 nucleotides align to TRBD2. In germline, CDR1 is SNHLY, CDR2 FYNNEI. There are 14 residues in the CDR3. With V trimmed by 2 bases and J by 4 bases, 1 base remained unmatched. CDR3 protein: CASSELAGPDTQYF. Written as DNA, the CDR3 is TGTGCCAGCAGTGAACTAGCGGGACCAGATACGCAGTATTTT.

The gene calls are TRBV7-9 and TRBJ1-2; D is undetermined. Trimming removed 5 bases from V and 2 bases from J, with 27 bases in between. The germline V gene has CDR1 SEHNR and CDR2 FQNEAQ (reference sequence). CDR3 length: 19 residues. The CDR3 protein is CASSKTRSISRTQNYGYTF. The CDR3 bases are TGTGCCAGCAGCAAAACCAGATCCATCTCCCGAACCCAGAACTATGGCTACACCTTC. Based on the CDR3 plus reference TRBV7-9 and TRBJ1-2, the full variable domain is DTGVSQNPRHKITKRGQNVTFRCDPISEHNRLYWYRQTLGQGPEFLTYFQNEAQLEKSRLLSDRFSAERPKGSFSTLEIQRTEQGDSAMYLCASSKTRSISRTQNYGYTFGSGTRLTVV.

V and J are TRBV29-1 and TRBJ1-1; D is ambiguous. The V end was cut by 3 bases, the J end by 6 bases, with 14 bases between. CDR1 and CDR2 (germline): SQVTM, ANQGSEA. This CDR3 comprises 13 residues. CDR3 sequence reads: CSVERGRTAEAFF. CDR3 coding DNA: TGCAGCGTTGAGAGAGGACGGACTGCTGAAGCTTTCTTT.

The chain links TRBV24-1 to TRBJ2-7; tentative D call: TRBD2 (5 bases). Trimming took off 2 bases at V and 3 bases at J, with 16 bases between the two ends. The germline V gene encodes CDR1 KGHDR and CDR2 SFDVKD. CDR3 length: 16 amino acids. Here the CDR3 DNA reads TGTGCCACCAGTGATTCCCGAAGTATAGCGAGCTACGAGCAGTACTTC. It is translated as CATSDSRSIASYEQYF.

The CDR3 reads CASSLWEGGDQPQHF. For the CDR3, the DNA is TGTGCCAGCAGCTTATGGGAAGGGGGAGATCAGCCCCAGCATTTT. The chain combines TRBV7-2 with TRBJ1-5; D might be TRBD1 (6 bases). CDR1 is SGHTA, CDR2 FQGNSA, per germline. The CDR3 totals 15 residues. V lost 2 bases to trimming and J lost 5 bases, with 13 bases between them.

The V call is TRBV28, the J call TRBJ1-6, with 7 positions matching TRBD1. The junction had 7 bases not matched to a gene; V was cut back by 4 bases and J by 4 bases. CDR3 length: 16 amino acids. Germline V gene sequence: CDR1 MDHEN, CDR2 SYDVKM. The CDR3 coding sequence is TGTGCCAGCAGTTCCCCCGGACAGGTTTATAATTCACCCCTCCACTTT. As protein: CASSSPGQVYNSPLHF. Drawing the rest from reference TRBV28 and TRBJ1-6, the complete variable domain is DVKVTQSSRYLVKRTGEKVFLECVQDMDHENMFWYRQDPGLGLRLIYFSYDVKMKEKGDIPEGYSVSREKKERFSLILESASTNQTSMYLCASSSPGQVYNSPLHFGNGTRLTVT.

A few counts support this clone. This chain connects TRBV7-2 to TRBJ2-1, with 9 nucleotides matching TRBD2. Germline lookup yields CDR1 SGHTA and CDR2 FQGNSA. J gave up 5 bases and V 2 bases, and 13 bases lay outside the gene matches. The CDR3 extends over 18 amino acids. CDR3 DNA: TGTGCCAGCAGCTTATGGACTAGCGCCTTGCAGTCCGACAATGAGCAGTTCTTC. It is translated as CASSLWTSALQSDNEQFF.

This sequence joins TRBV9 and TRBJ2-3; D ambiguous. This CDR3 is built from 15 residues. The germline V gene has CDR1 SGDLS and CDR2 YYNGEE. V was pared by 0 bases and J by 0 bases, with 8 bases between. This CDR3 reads CASSVAPTSTDTQYF. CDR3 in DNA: TGTGCCAGCAGCGTAGCTCCAACTAGCACAGATACGCAGTATTTT.

The CDR3 reads CATLRPGLAGPHNEQFF. CDR3 bases: TGTGCCACCCTGCGCCCGGGACTAGCGGGACCCCACAATGAGCAGTTCTTC. The rearrangement uses TRBV25-1 and TRBJ2-1; 13 nucleotides align to TRBD2. The CDR3 consists of 17 residues. The germline CDR1 and CDR2 sequences are MGHDK and SYGVNS. V shed 10 bases, J shed 5 bases, and the junction held 14 bases outside the gene matches.

The CDR3 DNA is TGTGCCAGCAGCTTGGCCCGGGTAATAGCGGGGCCGTCGAGTGAGCAGTTCTTC. Translating it yields CASSLARVIAGPSSEQFF. The rearrangement uses TRBV5-6 and TRBJ2-1; 8 bases fit TRBD2. The CDR3 is made up of 18 amino acids. Germline CDR1 and CDR2: SGHDT and YYEEEE. V lost 0 bases, J lost 9 bases, and 17 bases stayed unmatched.

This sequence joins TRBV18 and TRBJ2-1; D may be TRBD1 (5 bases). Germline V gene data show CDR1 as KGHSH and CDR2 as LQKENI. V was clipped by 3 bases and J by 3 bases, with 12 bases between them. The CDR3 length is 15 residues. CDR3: CASSPKDIIYNEQFF. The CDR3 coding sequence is TGTGCCAGCTCACCGAAGGACATCATCTACAATGAGCAGTTCTTC.

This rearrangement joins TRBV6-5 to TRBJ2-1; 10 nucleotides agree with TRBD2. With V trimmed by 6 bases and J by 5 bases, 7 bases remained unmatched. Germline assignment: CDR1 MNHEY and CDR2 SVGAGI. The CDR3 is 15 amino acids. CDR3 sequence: CASRTGTSANNEQFF. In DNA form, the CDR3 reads TGTGCCAGCAGGACCGGGACTAGCGCCAACAATGAGCAGTTCTTC.